The source of this T cell receptor beta chain is a study of T cells in Graves' hyperthyroidism and ophthalmopathy. At the level of the study: Specimen type is peripheral blood, collected at initial diagnosis prior to any treatment. Whole-study results and caveats: Most clonotypes that expanded in the thyroid above 0.001 also showed up in blood.

The CDR3 contains 15 residues. Looked up from germline, CDR1 is KGHSH and CDR2 is LQKENI. The junction had 8 bases not matched to a gene; V was cut back by 6 bases and J by 2 bases. Patients aged 18 to 65 with hyperthyroidism were newly diagnosed, with duration under 2 months. TCR beta CDR3 regions were amplified from RNA transcripts. HTBI primers were the set used in a first-round RT-PCR of the TCR CDR3. One entry per CDR3 protein results from TCRdb running MiXCR on the multiplex PCR reads. The repertoire has 600,000 or so distinct CDR3 sequences, 15% to 20% of them found once; the top ten carry 3% to 4%. Of note for this clonotype: The antigen remains undetermined. Since the CDR3 does not end with the conserved phenylalanine or tryptophan, this likely comes from a read error.

This clonotype was sampled from a woman in her twenties or thirties with Graves' hyperthyroidism. The V and J genes are TRBV18 and TRBJ2-7; 9 positions agree with TRBD1. Material for sequencing was blood. Here the CDR3 reads CASSPGQGRTYEQYL. The CDR3 DNA is TGTGCCAGCTCCCCCGGACAGGGGCGGACCTACGAGCAGTACCTC.